This T cell receptor beta chain was sequenced in a study of blood T cell repertoires in COVID-19. Study-wide background: Sites in the United States, Italy and Spain provided acute and convalescent COVID-19 samples. From T cells, B-cell-depleted T cells, or PBMCs came the material, which was cDNA or gDNA.

Enrolment of Seattle patients took place during active infection, and they were followed longitudinally. Original processing notes: Nucleated cell number was recorded as an estimate derived from reference gene primer amplification. The repertoire was sequenced with immunoSEQ multiplex PCR; TCRdb's copy has only in-frame clones and lacks some. V and J calls plus clone size are reproduced from that table; the DNA served to infer D and trimming. Of a few hundred thousand clones in the sample, about 90% are singletons; the top ten hold around 0.93%. This CDR3 is built from 15 residues. The J segment lost 2 bases and the V segment lost 7 bases, leaving 7 bases of the junction unmatched. Germline V gene data show CDR1 as LNHDA and CDR2 as SQIVND (reference sequence).

The sequencing sample was made of peripheral blood. The chain recombines TRBV19 with TRBJ1-5, with TRBD1 matching over 8 bases. This TCR derives from a middle-aged woman with COVID-19, enrolled during active disease. The CDR3 sequence: CASTTRTGRNQPQHF. CDR3 DNA sequence: TGTGCCAGTACCACTCGGACAGGGCGCAATCAGCCCCAGCATTTT.